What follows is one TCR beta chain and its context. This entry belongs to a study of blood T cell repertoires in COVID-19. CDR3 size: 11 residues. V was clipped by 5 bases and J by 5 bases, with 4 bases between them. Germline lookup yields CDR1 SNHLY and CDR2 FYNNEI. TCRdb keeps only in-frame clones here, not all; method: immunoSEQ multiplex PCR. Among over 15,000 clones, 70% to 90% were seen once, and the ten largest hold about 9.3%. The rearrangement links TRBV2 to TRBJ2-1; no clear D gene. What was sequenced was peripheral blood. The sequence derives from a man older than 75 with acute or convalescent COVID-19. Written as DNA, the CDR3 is TGTGCCAGCAGTCTTCACAATGAGCAGTTCTTC. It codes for CASSLHNEQFF.